One sample yielded the 31 T cell receptor beta chains listed below, sequenced in a study of T cells after posttransplantation cyclophosphamide. Using immunoSEQ multiplex PCR, the repertoire was profiled, and TCRdb retains in-frame clones only, with some absent. Of about 40,000 clones in the sample, around 91% were seen once. A marrow graft followed busulfan-fludarabine conditioning, with cyclophosphamide on days +3 and +4. The sequencing here drew on PBMCs, taken 62 days after allogeneic stem cell transplant with posttransplant cyclophosphamide. The receptors derive from a male patient over 55 who received an allogeneic stem cell transplant from a related donor and was CMV-positive. Some T cells may have originated in the graft donor.

V and J are TRBV9 and TRBJ1-5; unclear D gene. Per germline, CDR1 SGDLS and CDR2 YYNGEE. The length of the CDR3 is 13 residues. Trimming pared 0 bases from V and 5 bases from J, leaving 6 bases between. This CDR3 reads CASSVGLHQPQHF. The DNA of the CDR3 is TGTGCCAGCAGCGTAGGGCTCCATCAGCCCCAGCATTTT.

Written as DNA, the CDR3 is TGTGCCAGCAGTGCCCGGACAGAGTATGGCTACACCTTC. This translates into CASSARTEYGYTF. V usage is TRBV6-1 and J usage is TRBJ1-2, with D tentatively TRBD1 (6 bases). V was clipped by 4 bases and J by 5 bases, with 11 bases between them. The germline CDR1 and CDR2 sequences are MNHNS and SASEGT. CDR3 length equals 13 residues.

V gene TRBV27 combines with J gene TRBJ1-2, with D tentatively TRBD1 (5 bases). CDR1 MNHEY and CDR2 SMNVEV come from the germline V gene (reference sequence). The CDR3 is 13 residues long. V was trimmed by 6 bases and J by 4 bases, leaving 12 bases between them. The CDR3 DNA reads as TGTGCCAGCAGCCATGACAGTCGCTATGGCTACACCTTC. This gives the protein CASSHDSRYGYTF.

This chain connects TRBV6-6 to TRBJ1-1; 8 bases map to TRBD1. Germline CDR1 reads MNHNY; CDR2 reads SVGAGI (reference sequence). V lost 1 base to trimming and J lost 2 bases; unmatched junction nucleotides: 3. This CDR3 has 15 residues. CDR3: CASSYLTGANTEAFF. The DNA of the CDR3 is TGTGCCAGCAGTTACTTGACAGGGGCCAACACTGAAGCTTTCTTT.

In its sample, this clone was seen a few times. This chain joins TRBV5-8 and TRBJ1-5; D may be TRBD1 (5 bases). Trimming took 0 bases from V and 3 from J, leaving 16 bases between them. Germline values: CDR1 SGHTS, CDR2 YDEGEE. The CDR3 runs to 17 residues. This chain's CDR3 is CASSLGVGQGSNQPQHF. The CDR3 coding sequence is TGTGCCAGCAGCTTGGGAGTCGGGCAGGGCTCCAATCAGCCCCAGCATTTT. Full variable domain (remainder filled in from reference TRBV5-8 and TRBJ1-5): EAGVTQSPTHLIKTRGQQATLRCSPISGHTSVYWYQQALGLGLQFLLWYDEGEERNRGNFPPRFSGRQFPNYSSELNVNALELEDSALYLCASSLGVGQGSNQPQHFGDGTRLSIL.

V is TRBV5-4 and J is TRBJ1-4; D not resolved. The CDR3 length is 13 residues. Germline V gene lookup returns CDR1 SGHNT and CDR2 YYREEE (reference sequence). V lost 10 bases, J lost 5 bases, and 15 bases lay in between. CDR3 in DNA: TGTGCCCCCAAGCCAGGAAGAAATGAAAAACTGTTTTTT. Its protein is CAPKPGRNEKLFF.

This chain links TRBV30 with TRBJ2-1; D may be TRBD2 (6 bases). Between the trimmed V and J ends, which lost 0 bases and 7 bases, there was a span of 10 bases. This CDR3 contains 13 residues. The germline gives CDR1 GTSNPN, CDR2 SVGIG (reference sequence). CDR3 protein: CAWSVGGWNEQFF. CDR3 bases: TGTGCCTGGAGTGTCGGGGGTTGGAATGAGCAGTTCTTC.

The rearrangement uses TRBV10-3 and TRBJ2-3, with D uncertain. The CDR3 contains 15 residues. V gave up 8 bases and J gave up 0 bases, with 15 bases separating them. Germline V gives CDR1 ENHRY, CDR2 SYGVKD. The CDR3 loop is CAIGMSAASTDTQYF. CDR3 DNA sequence: TGTGCCATCGGAATGTCGGCGGCTAGCACAGATACGCAGTATTTT.

This chain joins TRBV19 and TRBJ1-5; D unresolved. The CDR3 sequence is 19 residues long. Germline-derived CDR1 and CDR2 are LNHDA and SQIVND (reference sequence). Deletions cut 4 bases from V and 0 bases from J, with 22 bases between. CDR3 sequence: CASSTPAGSLSYSNQPQHF. CDR3 nucleotide sequence: TGTGCCAGTAGTACCCCGGCAGGCAGCCTAAGTTATAGCAATCAGCCCCAGCATTTT.

V is TRBV10-3 and J is TRBJ1-2; 8 positions match TRBD1. From germline, CDR1 is ENHRY and CDR2 SYGVKD. J lost 7 bases, V lost 3 bases, and 10 bases had no gene match. The CDR3 has 15 residues. Written as DNA, the CDR3 is TGTGCCATCAGTGAATGGACAGGGCCGGGGACTGGCTACACCTTC. Its protein is CAISEWTGPGTGYTF.

This rearrangement joins TRBV5-1 to TRBJ1-4; TRBD1 matches at 9 bases. The CDR3 has 17 residues. Germline V gives CDR1 SGHRS, CDR2 YFSETQ. V was clipped by 4 bases and J by 7 bases; unmatched bases: 14. The chain's CDR3 is CASSPGTGQNRGEKLFF. CDR3 in DNA: TGCGCCAGCAGCCCCGGGACAGGGCAAAACCGGGGTGAAAAACTGTTTTTT. Supplemented by reference TRBV5-1 and TRBJ1-4, the full variable domain reads KAGVTQTPRYLIKTRGQQVTLSCSPISGHRSVSWYQQTPGQGLQFLFEYFSETQRNKGNFPGRFSGRQFSNSRSEMNVSTLELGDSALYLCASSPGTGQNRGEKLFFGSGTQLSVL.

The J gene is TRBJ2-1, the V gene TRBV10-1, with TRBD1 identical over 9 bases. Germline V gene lookup returns CDR1 WNHNN and CDR2 SYGVQD (reference sequence). The CDR3 loop spans 15 amino acids. V lost 3 bases and J lost 8; bases outside the gene matches: 8. The CDR3 spells CASSDGQGTGYEQFF. The DNA of the CDR3 is TGCGCCAGCAGTGATGGACAGGGGACTGGGTATGAGCAGTTCTTC.

The rearrangement links TRBV10-3 to TRBJ1-1; tentative D call: TRBD1 (6 bases). The germline gives CDR1 ENHRY, CDR2 SYGVKD. The CDR3 runs to 13 residues. The V end lost 10 bases, the J end lost 1 base, and 13 bases lay between the germline ends. Here the CDR3 reads CATGGTQNTEAFF. The CDR3 DNA reads TGTGCCACTGGGGGCACGCAGAACACTGAAGCTTTCTTT.

The chain recombines TRBV6-1 with TRBJ2-7, with D perhaps TRBD1 (5 bases). Trimming pared 6 bases from V and 7 bases from J, leaving 19 bases between. Germline V gene sequence: CDR1 MNHNS, CDR2 SASEGT. The CDR3 is 14 amino acids. The CDR3 sequence: CASRTTDGIGEQYF. CDR3 coding DNA: TGTGCCAGCAGGACGACAGATGGGATTGGGGAGCAGTACTTC.

The rearrangement joins TRBV6-4 to TRBJ2-3, with no clear D. Germline V gene sequence: CDR1 MRHNA, CDR2 SNTAGT. V lost 3 bases to trimming and J lost 1 base, with 14 bases between them. The CDR3 covers 16 residues. For the CDR3, the DNA is TGTGCCAGCAGTGAAGAGCCCGCATACGGCACAGATACGCAGTATTTT. This translates into CASSEEPAYGTDTQYF.

The V and J genes are TRBV18 and TRBJ2-7; TRBD1 aligns across 9 bases. CDR3 length: 13 residues. The germline gives CDR1 KGHSH, CDR2 LQKENI. V lost 4 bases to trimming and J lost 3 bases; unmatched junction nucleotides: 1. CDR3 region: CASSRGQGYEQYV. CDR3 DNA sequence: TGTGCCAGCTCACGGGGACAGGGCTACGAGCAGTACGTC.

The chain couples TRBV5-4 to TRBJ1-2; 8 bases agree with TRBD1. V trimming: 7 bases; J trimming: 3 bases; junction bases outside the gene matches: 11. Germline values: CDR1 SGHNT, CDR2 YYREEE (reference sequence). The CDR3 has 15 amino acids. CDR3 protein: CASAPGGGGDYGYTF. As DNA, the CDR3 is TGTGCCAGCGCCCCAGGGGGCGGGGGGGACTATGGCTACACCTTC.

CDR3 loop: CASSMTGGRNTIYF. Written as DNA, the CDR3 is TGCGCCAGCAGCATGACAGGGGGCCGAAACACCATATATTTT. This chain uses TRBV5-1 with TRBJ1-3; 10 nucleotides line up with TRBD1. The germline V gene has CDR1 SGHRS and CDR2 YFSETQ. The CDR3 covers 14 residues. The ends lost 4 bases at V and 5 bases at J; junction bases unmatched: 3.

This clone was seen a handful of times. The rearrangement uses TRBV6-5 and TRBJ1-3; D remains ambiguous. This CDR3 region has 14 residues. Between the trimmed V and J ends, which lost 2 bases and 0 bases, there was a span of 5 bases. Per germline, CDR1 MNHEY and CDR2 SVGAGI. The CDR3 bases are TGTGCCAGCAGTTACGTTTACTCTGGAAACACCATATATTTT. Its translation: CASSYVYSGNTIYF.

V and J are TRBV2 and TRBJ1-2; 7 bases are shared with TRBD1. V dropped 2 bases and J dropped 4; count of bases not matched to a gene: 4. Looked up from germline, CDR1 is SNHLY and CDR2 is FYNNEI. This CDR3 has 14 residues. CDR3 region: CASSETGQVYGYTF. DNA of the CDR3: TGTGCCAGCAGTGAAACTGGACAGGTCTATGGCTACACCTTC. The entire variable domain, with the rest obtained from reference TRBV2 and TRBJ1-2, is as follows: EPEVTQTPSHQVTQMGQEVILRCVPISNHLYFYWYRQILGQKVEFLVSFYNNEISEKSEIFDDQFSVERPDGSNFTLKIRSTKLEDSAMYFCASSETGQVYGYTFGSGTRLTVV.

The V and J genes are TRBV29-1 and TRBJ2-1; D might be TRBD1 (5 bases). V lost 8 bases to trimming and J lost 0 bases, with 14 bases between them. This CDR3 is built from 14 residues. From germline, CDR1 is SQVTM and CDR2 ANQGSEA. The CDR3 DNA reads TGCAGCTCCCGGCAGGGCGACTCCTACAATGAGCAGTTCTTC. This encodes CSSRQGDSYNEQFF.

This sequence joins TRBV10-1 and TRBJ1-5; 8 bases map to TRBD1. Trimming cost V 7 bases and J 5 bases; bases outside gene matches: 7. The CDR3 totals 14 residues. Germline V gene sequence: CDR1 WNHNN, CDR2 SYGVQD (reference sequence). CDR3 protein: CASNDRGQDQPQHF. Here the CDR3 DNA reads TGCGCCAGCAACGACAGGGGTCAGGATCAGCCCCAGCATTTT.

The chain combines TRBV28 with TRBJ1-6; D is possibly TRBD1 (5 bases). Trimming took off 3 bases at V and 6 bases at J, with 9 bases between the two ends. CDR1 is MDHEN, CDR2 SYDVKM, per germline. The CDR3 totals 14 residues. The CDR3, as DNA: TGTGCCAGCAGTTTTGTCCAGGGTAATTCACCCCTCCACTTT. It specifies CASSFVQGNSPLHF.

The chain couples TRBV9 to TRBJ1-3, with D possibly being TRBD1 (6 bases). V lost 4 bases and J 4 bases, leaving 18 bases between the germline ends. Germline CDR1 reads SGDLS; CDR2 reads YYNGEE. This CDR3 is built from 16 residues. The CDR3, as DNA: TGTGCCAGCAGCCCCCAGATCCAGGGGTTCGGAAACACCATATATTTT. Amino acids: CASSPQIQGFGNTIYF.

In nucleotides, the CDR3 is TGTGCCAGCAGGGTAGGACAGGGAAAGACCCAGTACTTC. Translating gives CASRVGQGKTQYF. The chain uses TRBV6-6 and TRBJ2-5; 8 nucleotides align to TRBD1. Germline CDR1 and CDR2: MNHNY and SVGAGI (reference sequence). V lost 6 bases, J lost 6 bases, and 6 bases stayed unmatched. The CDR3 has 13 amino acids.

CDR3 sequence (DNA): TGTGCCAGCTCGGGCCAAGGTGGACAACCGAACACTGAAGCTTTCTTT. Translation: CASSGQGGQPNTEAFF. The rearrangement links TRBV18 to TRBJ1-1; perhaps TRBD1 as D (5 bases). Germline lookup yields CDR1 KGHSH and CDR2 LQKENI. The CDR3 runs 16 residues. V was pared by 6 bases and J by 1 base, with 18 bases between. Full variable domain (remainder filled in from reference TRBV18 and TRBJ1-1): NAGVMQNPRHLVRRRGQEARLRCSPMKGHSHVYWYRQLPEEGLKFMVYLQKENIIDESGMPKERFSAEFPKEGPSILRIQQVVRGDSAAYFCASSGQGGQPNTEAFFGQGTRLTVV.

The genes are TRBV5-8 and TRBJ2-7, with a weak D call TRBD1 (6 bases). With 3 bases removed from V and 4 bases from J, the gap between germline ends came to 11 bases. Germline V lookup: CDR1 SGHTS, CDR2 YDEGEE. The CDR3 is made up of 13 amino acids. CDR3 bases: TGTGCCAGCAGCTGGGACAACGGTTACGAGCAGTACTTC. It is translated as CASSWDNGYEQYF. The full variable domain, in which reference TRBV5-8 and TRBJ2-7 provide the parts outside the CDR3, is EAGVTQSPTHLIKTRGQQATLRCSPISGHTSVYWYQQALGLGLQFLLWYDEGEERNRGNFPPRFSGRQFPNYSSELNVNALELEDSALYLCASSWDNGYEQYFGPGTRLTVT.

The chain combines TRBV6-1 with TRBJ2-7; D ambiguous. The CDR3 consists of 14 residues. Germline V gene lookup returns CDR1 MNHNS and CDR2 SASEGT. V was trimmed by 4 bases and J by 0 bases, leaving 10 bases between them. The CDR3 nucleotides are TGTGCCAGCAGTGCACGACTGAGCTCCTACGAGCAGTACGTC. This translates into CASSARLSSYEQYV.

This chain connects TRBV5-1 to TRBJ2-3, with 8 bases lining up with TRBD2. The V gene's germline CDR1 is SGHRS and CDR2 YFSETQ. CDR3 size: 15 residues. Trimming took 4 bases from V and 2 from J; bases not matched to a gene: 6. CDR3 nucleotide sequence: TGCGCCAGCAGCGCGGGACTAGTGCACACAGATACGCAGTATTTT. The encoded protein is CASSAGLVHTDTQYF.

The CDR3: CASSSRQMETQYF. CDR3 sequence (DNA): TGTGCCAGCTCATCACGGCAGATGGAGACCCAGTACTTC. This sequence joins TRBV18 and TRBJ2-5; D is unclear. The ends were cut back, 5 bases at V and 5 bases at J, with 12 bases in the middle. There are 13 residues in the CDR3. Germline CDR1 and CDR2: KGHSH and LQKENI.

V usage is TRBV10-3 and J usage is TRBJ2-1, with D perhaps matching TRBD2 (7 bases). In germline, CDR1 is ENHRY, CDR2 SYGVKD. The CDR3 runs to 17 residues. Trimming took 3 bases from V and 7 from J, leaving 22 bases between them. CDR3: CAISDVGGAVKENEQFF. The CDR3, as DNA: TGTGCCATCAGTGATGTAGGGGGGGCCGTTAAGGAAAATGAGCAGTTCTTC.